This T cell receptor beta chain derives from a study of shared clonotypes between healthy human individuals. Terminally differentiated effector memory CD45RA+ cells were excluded by CCR7 positive selection of CD45RO-negative cells. CDR3 length: 15 amino acids. Per germline, CDR1 SGHRS and CDR2 YFSETQ. Between the trimmed V and J ends, which lost 4 bases and 3 bases, there was a span of 17 bases. The study ran the assay at deep level. Libraries were prepared by immunoSEQ multiplex PCR; TCRdb keeps only in-frame clonotypes and omits some of them. The sample has some 740,000 clones, around 92% seen once; the top ten hold under 30%.

The sequence came from a man aged 25 to 40 in good health. Specimen: naive CD8+ T cells sorted from blood. This rearrangement joins TRBV5-1 to TRBJ2-7; possibly TRBD2 for D (6 bases). DNA for the CDR3: TGCGCCAGCAGCCCGTACGACGGGGAGGTCTACGAGCAGTACTTC. Amino acids: CASSPYDGEVYEQYF.